This TCR beta chain comes out of a study of response to subunit inactivated influenza vaccine. Study findings and constraints: Researchers suggested that each seasonal influenza vaccination recruits few new T cells.

On this clonotype: The antigen remains undetermined.

The V end lost 2 bases, the J end lost 1 base, and 5 bases lay between the germline ends. The CDR3 covers 14 residues. From the RT-PCR reads, TCRdb called clonotypes with MiXCR, one entry per CDR3 protein. The sample includes 750,000 to 850,000 distinct CDR3 sequences, approximately 17% of them seen just once. The chain recombines TRBV12-3 or TRBV12-4 with TRBJ2-2; D not resolved. The specimen was PBMCs from blood, collected about 5 days after vaccination. This TCR was sampled from a man over 45 who received an inactivated influenza vaccine. The CDR3 reads CASSLTLNTGELFF. In DNA form, the CDR3 reads TGTGCCAGCAGTTTAACTTTGAACACCGGGGAGCTGTTTTTT.